This T cell receptor (beta chain) comes out of a study of T cells in Graves' hyperthyroidism and ophthalmopathy. Study-level results: By a 13 V-J model, ophthalmopathy was set apart from stable hyperthyroidism. The model identified upcoming ophthalmopathy a median around 6 months ahead of onset.

Exclusion criteria comprised uncontrolled infection, other autoimmune disease, pregnancy or lactation. There were TCR beta CDR3 regions amplified from RNA transcripts. The HTBI set primed first-round TCR CDR3 RT-PCR. TCRdb recomputed calls from the multiplex PCR reads with MiXCR, one row per CDR3 protein. The sample has hundreds of thousands of distinct CDR3 sequences, around a fifth seen once. V was shortened by 9 bases and J by 5 bases, with 15 bases between the two germline ends. The CDR3 runs to 13 residues. Germline CDR1 is KGHDR and CDR2 is SFDVKD. On this clonotype: No antigen is known for it.

V usage is TRBV24-1 and J usage is TRBJ1-2; D perhaps matches TRBD1 (6 bases). This receptor was obtained from a man aged 45-65 years with Graves' ophthalmopathy. Material: blood. The CDR3 sequence: CATGGGADYGYTF. CDR3 DNA: TGTGCCACCGGCGGGGGGGCGGATTATGGCTACACCTTC.